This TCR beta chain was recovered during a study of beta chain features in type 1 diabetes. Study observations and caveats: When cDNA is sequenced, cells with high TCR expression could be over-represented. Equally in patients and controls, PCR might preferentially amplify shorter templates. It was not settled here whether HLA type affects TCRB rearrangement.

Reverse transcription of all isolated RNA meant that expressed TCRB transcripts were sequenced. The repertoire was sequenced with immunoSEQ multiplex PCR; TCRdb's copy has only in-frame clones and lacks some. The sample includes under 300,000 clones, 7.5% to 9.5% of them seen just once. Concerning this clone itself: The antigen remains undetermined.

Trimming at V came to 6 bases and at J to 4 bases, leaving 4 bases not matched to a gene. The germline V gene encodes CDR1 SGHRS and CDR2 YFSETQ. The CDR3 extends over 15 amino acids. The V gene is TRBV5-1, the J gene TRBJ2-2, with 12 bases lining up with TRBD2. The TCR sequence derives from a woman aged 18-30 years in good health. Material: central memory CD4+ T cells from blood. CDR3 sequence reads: CASKPSGRVTGELFF. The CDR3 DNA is TGCGCCAGCAAGCCTAGCGGGAGGGTCACCGGGGAGCTGTTTTTT.